These 24 T cell receptor beta chains share one sample of origin, sequenced in a study of CD8 T cells in Susac syndrome. Random hexamers primed reverse transcription of about 0.5 to 1 ug RNA. TCRdb recomputed calls from the immunoSEQ multiplex PCR reads with MiXCR, one row per CDR3 protein. The data hold some 180,000 distinct CDR3 sequences, with approximately 94% observed a single time. What was sequenced was CD4+ T cells from PBMCs. These receptors all stem from a human donor in good health.

This chain joins TRBV5-4 and TRBJ2-1; D is unresolved. CDR3 size: 16 residues. Trimming pared 4 bases from V and 0 bases from J, leaving 14 bases between. Germline loops: CDR1 SGHNT, CDR2 YYREEE (reference sequence). The CDR3 DNA sequence: TGTGCCAGCAGCGGGGATAGTCTACGCTCCTACAATGAGCAGTTCTTC. It is translated as CASSGDSLRSYNEQFF.

The V gene is TRBV11-3, the J gene TRBJ2-3, with D possibly matching TRBD2 (5 bases). This CDR3 has 17 amino acids. Germline lookup yields CDR1 SGHNT and CDR2 YENEEA. The V gene lost 1 base and the J gene lost 0 bases, with 14 bases spanning the gap. Here the CDR3 DNA reads TGTGCCAGCAGCTTAGGAAACAGCGGAAGAAGCACAGATACGCAGTATTTT. Translated: CASSLGNSGRSTDTQYF.

A single count supports this clonotype. The chain couples TRBV29-1 to TRBJ2-3; tentative D call: TRBD1 (5 bases). CDR1 is SQVTM and CDR2 is ANQGSEA in the germline V gene. V shed 2 bases and J shed 1 base, with 7 bases lying between them. CDR3 length: 13 amino acids. CDR3 coding DNA: TGCAGCGTTGAAAAAGGGGGCACAGATACGCAGTATTTT. Its protein product is CSVEKGGTDTQYF.

This chain uses TRBV30 with TRBJ2-3; D is undetermined. The length of the CDR3 is 12 residues. Germline V gene data show CDR1 as GTSNPN and CDR2 as SVGIG (reference sequence). V was trimmed by 3 bases and J by 6 bases, leaving 10 bases between them. The CDR3 sequence is CAWSPAGDTQYF. The CDR3 nucleotides are TGTGCCTGGAGCCCAGCCGGGGATACGCAGTATTTT.

The chain uses TRBV3-1 and TRBJ2-1, with D uncertain. The ends were cut back, 2 bases at V and 0 bases at J, with 8 bases in the middle. The CDR3 extends over 15 amino acids. The germline V gene encodes CDR1 LGHDT and CDR2 YNNKEL (reference sequence). The CDR3 region has the DNA TGTGCCAGCAGCCAAAACCAAGCCTCCTACAATGAGCAGTTCTTC. Translation gives CASSQNQASYNEQFF.

This chain uses TRBV27 with TRBJ1-1; 8 nucleotides agree with TRBD1. V trimming: 4 bases; J trimming: 6 bases; junction bases outside the gene matches: 13. Germline CDR1 MNHEY, CDR2 SMNVEV (reference sequence). The CDR3 consists of 16 residues. For the CDR3, the DNA is TGTGCCAGCAGTTCGCCGGGAGGCAGGGGGCTCGCTGAAGCTTTCTTT. It translates to CASSSPGGRGLAEAFF.

This sequence joins TRBV12-3 or TRBV12-4 and TRBJ2-1; 8 bases are a match to TRBD2. This CDR3 is built from 13 residues. Trimming cost V 7 bases and J 8 bases; bases outside gene matches: 7. Here the CDR3 reads CASNGRARDEQFF. The CDR3 DNA reads as TGTGCCAGCAACGGGAGGGCCAGGGATGAGCAGTTCTTC.

The chain links TRBV3-1 to TRBJ2-5; 10 bases match TRBD2. J gave up 2 bases and V 0 bases, and 6 bases lay outside the gene matches. The CDR3 sequence is 17 residues long. Per the germline V gene, CDR1 is LGHDT and CDR2 is YNNKEL (reference sequence). The CDR3 coding sequence is TGTGCCAGCAGCCAAGACCCCCCAGCGGGAGGGCAAGAGACCCAGTACTTC. Its protein product is CASSQDPPAGGQETQYF.

The rearrangement uses TRBV24-1 and TRBJ1-5; D gene uncertain. This CDR3 comprises 13 residues. CDR1 is KGHDR and CDR2 is SFDVKD in the germline V gene. The ends were cut back, 1 base at V and 3 bases at J, with 3 bases in the middle. The CDR3 here is CATSDFTNQPQHF. For the CDR3, the DNA is TGTGCCACCAGTGATTTCACCAATCAGCCCCAGCATTTT.

The gene calls are TRBV20-1 and TRBJ1-1; the match to TRBD1 covers 9 bases. The ends lost 5 bases at V and 5 bases at J; junction bases unmatched: 6. Germline V CDR1 and CDR2: DFQATT, SNEGSKA (reference sequence). This CDR3 is 13 amino acids long. CDR3 residues: CSAVPGQGTEAFF. As DNA, the CDR3 is TGCAGTGCTGTACCGGGACAGGGTACTGAAGCTTTCTTT.

This sequence joins TRBV9 and TRBJ1-1; D is uncertain. The germline CDR1 and CDR2 sequences are SGDLS and YYNGEE. Trimming removed 4 bases from V and 3 bases from J, with 22 bases in between. The CDR3 totals 17 residues. The CDR3 is CASSIPPRFLEHTEAFF. The CDR3 nucleotides are TGTGCCAGCAGCATCCCGCCGAGGTTCCTGGAACACACTGAAGCTTTCTTT.

This chain joins TRBV7-2 and TRBJ2-7; D is ambiguous. Germline CDR1 is SGHTA and CDR2 is FQGNSA. The CDR3 runs to 13 residues. Trimming cost V 4 bases and J 1 base, with 8 bases left between them. The CDR3 DNA is TGTGCCAGCAGCTCCCCAGATTCCTACGAGCAGTACTTC. Its protein is CASSSPDSYEQYF.

The V gene is TRBV20-1, the J gene TRBJ2-7; 7 nucleotides agree with TRBD1. Trimming cost V 6 bases and J 3 bases; bases outside gene matches: 8. The CDR3 is 13 amino acids. CDR1 is DFQATT, CDR2 SNEGSKA, per germline (reference sequence). CDR3 nucleotides: TGCAGTGCAAGGACAGGCCAGTTCTACGAGCAGTACTTC. Its translation is CSARTGQFYEQYF.

This rearrangement joins TRBV3-1 to TRBJ1-5; the D is unclear. Trimming removed 2 bases at V and 5 bases at J, with 7 bases between. Germline V gives CDR1 LGHDT, CDR2 YNNKEL (reference sequence). The CDR3 sequence is 13 residues long. Written as DNA, the CDR3 is TGTGCCAGCAGCCAAACATTCGATCAGCCCCAGCATTTT. This encodes CASSQTFDQPQHF.

The chain uses TRBV7-9 and TRBJ2-7; TRBD1 matches at 8 bases. The CDR3 is made up of 13 amino acids. Germline CDR1 SEHNR, CDR2 FQNEAQ (reference sequence). V lost 1 base and J lost 4; bases outside the gene matches: 0. As DNA, the CDR3 is TGTGCCAGCAGCTTAGGGACAGGGTACGAGCAGTACTTC. Translation gives CASSLGTGYEQYF.

The V call is TRBV3-1, the J call TRBJ2-7; TRBD2 is a possible D gene (6 bases). This CDR3 contains 14 residues. Trimming removed 4 bases at V and 6 bases at J, with 16 bases between. The germline gives CDR1 LGHDT, CDR2 YNNKEL (reference sequence). This CDR3 reads CASSPPGLAREQYF. The DNA for the CDR3 is TGTGCCAGCAGCCCCCCGGGACTGGCTCGCGAGCAGTACTTC.

The chain is built from TRBV27 and TRBJ2-3, with D tentatively TRBD1 or TRBD2 (5 bases each). Trimming took 3 bases from V and 6 from J, leaving 10 bases between them. The germline V gene encodes CDR1 MNHEY and CDR2 SMNVEV (reference sequence). The CDR3 is made up of 13 amino acids. The CDR3 coding sequence is TGTGCCAGCAGTTTGCGAGAGGGGGATACGCAGTATTTT. This gives the protein CASSLREGDTQYF.

The chain has TRBV30 and TRBJ2-7; 12 bases are shared with TRBD2. V gave up 1 base and J gave up 2 bases; unmatched junction bases: 0. CDR3 length equals 14 residues. In germline, CDR1 is GTSNPN, CDR2 SVGIG (reference sequence). The CDR3 DNA sequence: TGTGCCTGGAGTGGGACTAGCGGGGCCTACGAGCAGTACTTC. This encodes CAWSGTSGAYEQYF.

The chain employs TRBV2 and TRBJ2-2; D remains ambiguous. The CDR3 length is 15 residues. V lost 3 bases and J 1 base, leaving 9 bases between the germline ends. CDR1 is SNHLY, CDR2 FYNNEI, per germline. CDR3 in amino acids: CASSELGRNTGELFF. CDR3 sequence (DNA): TGTGCCAGCAGTGAGCTAGGAAGGAACACCGGGGAGCTGTTTTTT.

The table lists this clonotype with a count of one. V and J are TRBV12-3 or TRBV12-4 and TRBJ1-5; D remains ambiguous. Between the trimmed V and J ends, which lost 2 bases and 6 bases, there was a span of 14 bases. The CDR3 consists of 15 residues. The CDR3 DNA is TGTGCCAGCAGTTTATCCCGGGGAGGGAGTCAGCCCCAGCATTTT. It yields the protein CASSLSRGGSQPQHF.

The V call is TRBV29-1, the J call TRBJ2-7; D assignment may be TRBD1 or TRBD2 (7 bases each). Germline V CDR1 and CDR2: SQVTM, ANQGSEA. Trimming took 4 bases from V and 7 from J, leaving 14 bases between them. This CDR3 comprises 12 residues. The CDR3 nucleotides read TGCAGCGTTGGAGCGGGACAGCTTGAGCAGTACTTC. Translating gives CSVGAGQLEQYF.

The chain combines TRBV2 with TRBJ2-2; 8 positions agree with TRBD2. After removal of 6 bases from V and 4 bases from J, the junction contained 7 bases not matched to a gene. CDR3 length: 15 amino acids. CDR1 is SNHLY, CDR2 FYNNEI, per germline. The CDR3 reads CASRGASGGTGELFF. In DNA, the CDR3 is TGTGCCAGCAGAGGCGCCAGCGGGGGCACCGGGGAGCTGTTTTTT. Based on the CDR3 plus reference TRBV2 and TRBJ2-2, the full variable domain is EPEVTQTPSHQVTQMGQEVILRCVPISNHLYFYWYRQILGQKVEFLVSFYNNEISEKSEIFDDQFSVERPDGSNFTLKIRSTKLEDSAMYFCASRGASGGTGELFFGEGSRLTVL.

The chain is built from TRBV29-1 and TRBJ2-1; 10 bases match TRBD2. J lost 5 bases, V lost 8 bases, and 9 bases had no gene match. The CDR3 is 14 residues long. Germline V gene data show CDR1 as SQVTM and CDR2 as ANQGSEA. CDR3 bases: TGCAGCCACTCGAGGGGACTAGCGAACAATGAGCAGTTCTTC. Translation gives CSHSRGLANNEQFF.

The chain carries TRBV6-2 or TRBV6-3 and TRBJ2-1, with a tentative D call TRBD2 (7 bases). V dropped 7 bases and J dropped 8 bases, with 21 bases sitting between them. Germline V gene sequence: CDR1 MNHEY, CDR2 SVGEGT. CDR3 length equals 15 residues. CDR3 DNA sequence: TGTGCCAGCAAAGAGGGGGGGAGGGCCCAGGATGAGCAGTTCTTC. Its protein product is CASKEGGRAQDEQFF.